The entry that follows covers one T cell receptor (beta chain) sequence. The V gene lost 3 bases and the J gene lost 1 base, with 5 bases spanning the gap. CDR1 and CDR2 from the germline V gene are DFQATT and SNEGSKA (reference sequence). CDR3 size: 12 residues. The assay was immunoSEQ multiplex PCR, and TCRdb's table has in-frame clones only and misses some. The sample carries under 200,000 clones, roughly 80% recorded once. This entry belongs to a study of blood T cell repertoires in COVID-19. What was sequenced was peripheral blood. This rearrangement joins TRBV20-1 to TRBJ2-3; D remains ambiguous. This sequence was found in a woman under 40 with acute or convalescent COVID-19. The CDR3 DNA is TGCAGTGCTAGTCCCGGCACAGATACGCAGTATTTT. Residues: CSASPGTDTQYF.